These 14 T cell receptor beta chains share one sample of origin, sequenced in a study of cytomegalovirus exposure and HLA in healthy donors. In the PCR, 60 Vbeta and 13 Jbeta primers were used. The table came from immunoSEQ multiplex PCR; TCRdb's copy has only in-frame clones and leaves some out. This table holds 130,000 or so clones, almost 85% found once. The sequenced material came from PBMCs. Receptor source: a woman between 18 and 29 years old in good health and CMV-seronegative.

This chain links TRBV7-2 with TRBJ1-6; tentatively, D is TRBD1 (6 bases). The germline CDR1 and CDR2 sequences are SGHTA and FQGNSA. This CDR3 contains 15 residues. Trimming took 3 bases from V and 7 from J, leaving 13 bases between them. In DNA, the CDR3 is TGTGCCAGCAGCTTCGGGACATGGGTGAATTCACCCCTCCACTTT. It is translated as CASSFGTWVNSPLHF. The variable domain in full, with the rest retrieved from reference TRBV7-2 and TRBJ1-6, is GAGVSQSPSNKVTEKGKDVELRCDPISGHTALYWYRQSLGQGLEFLIYFQGNSAPDKSGLPSDRFSAERTGGSVSTLTIQRTQQEDSAVYLCASSFGTWVNSPLHFGNGTRLTVT.

The chain has TRBV11-3 and TRBJ1-6; TRBD1 matches at 11 bases. The CDR3 is 15 residues long. CDR1 and CDR2 from the germline V gene are SGHNT and YENEEA. The V gene end was trimmed by 5 bases and the J gene end by 10 bases; junction bases not matched to a gene: 7. The CDR3 region has the DNA TGTGCCAGCAGCCAGTCCGGGACAGGGGGATCACCCCTCCACTTT. This codes for CASSQSGTGGSPLHF.

This clone has more than one count but fewer than ten. In DNA form, the CDR3 reads TGTGCTAGTGTTCCCGGCAGGGGGTCCTACGAGCAGTACTTC. Amino acids: CASVPGRGSYEQYF. The rearrangement joins TRBV12-5 to TRBJ2-7, with 7 bases aligning to TRBD1. J lost 1 base, V lost 7 bases, and 7 bases had no gene match. The CDR3 length is 14 residues. Germline assignment: CDR1 LGHNT and CDR2 FRNRAP.

The chain combines TRBV7-9 with TRBJ2-3; 11 bases are a match to TRBD2. The germline gives CDR1 SEHNR, CDR2 FQNEAQ (reference sequence). There are 16 residues in the CDR3. V was pared by 2 bases and J by 2 bases, with 3 bases of the junction left unmatched. The CDR3 sequence: CASSLPLAGVTDTQYF. CDR3 DNA sequence: TGTGCCAGCAGCTTACCACTAGCGGGGGTCACAGATACGCAGTATTTT. The variable domain in full, with the rest retrieved from reference TRBV7-9 and TRBJ2-3, is DTGVSQNPRHKITKRGQNVTFRCDPISEHNRLYWYRQTLGQGPEFLTYFQNEAQLEKSRLLSDRFSAERPKGSFSTLEIQRTEQGDSAMYLCASSLPLAGVTDTQYFGPGTRLTVL.

This sequence joins TRBV18 and TRBJ1-1; D remains ambiguous. The CDR3 length is 13 residues. Germline V gene sequence: CDR1 KGHSH, CDR2 LQKENI. V lost 6 bases, J lost 4 bases, and 12 bases lay in between. The CDR3 sequence: CASSPGVGTEAFF. The CDR3 nucleotides read TGTGCCAGCTCGCCCGGGGTGGGCACTGAAGCTTTCTTT.

CDR3 sequence reads: CASSLVSSGREQYF. The CDR3 nucleotides read TGTGCCAGCAGCTTGGTCTCCAGTGGGAGAGAGCAGTACTTC. The chain recombines TRBV7-2 with TRBJ2-7, with D perhaps TRBD2 (5 bases). The ends were cut back, 3 bases at V and 7 bases at J, with 16 bases in the middle. Germline V gives CDR1 SGHTA, CDR2 FQGNSA. This CDR3 has 14 residues.

This clone was recorded once. The chain combines TRBV6-4 with TRBJ2-3; TRBD2 agrees at 8 bases. The CDR3 is made up of 15 amino acids. The V and J ends lost 2 bases and 0 bases, in that order; junction bases with no gene match: 1. Per the germline V gene, CDR1 is MRHNA and CDR2 is SNTAGT. As DNA, the CDR3 is TGTGCCAGCAGTGACCTAGCGGGCAGCACAGATACGCAGTATTTT. Amino acid sequence: CASSDLAGSTDTQYF.

The chain links TRBV10-3 to TRBJ1-2, with D maybe TRBD1 (5 bases). V lost 3 bases and J lost 6, with 11 bases in between. The CDR3 has 13 residues. The germline gives CDR1 ENHRY, CDR2 SYGVKD. DNA of the CDR3: TGTGCCATCAGTGAATCGCAGGGTGATGGCTACACCTTC. It is translated as CAISESQGDGYTF.

The V and J genes are TRBV19 and TRBJ1-5, with 7 bases aligning to TRBD1. The V gene's germline CDR1 is LNHDA and CDR2 SQIVND (reference sequence). Germline trimming cut 6 bases from V and 3 bases from J; bases unmatched to any gene: 5. This CDR3 region has 14 residues. As DNA, the CDR3 is TGTGCCAGTAGACAGGGGCTCAACAATCAGCCCCAGCATTTT. Its translation: CASRQGLNNQPQHF.

The chain recombines TRBV27 with TRBJ1-1; D perhaps matches TRBD1 (5 bases). Trimming pared 3 bases from V and 1 base from J, leaving 12 bases between. Germline CDR1 reads MNHEY; CDR2 reads SMNVEV (reference sequence). The CDR3 is 15 amino acids. The CDR3 here is CASSLGGAKNTEAFF. CDR3 nucleotides: TGTGCCAGCAGTTTGGGAGGGGCCAAGAACACTGAAGCTTTCTTT.

The CDR3 is CASREREQGAHEQYF. The CDR3 DNA reads as TGTGCCAGCAGGGAAAGGGAACAGGGGGCGCATGAGCAGTACTTC. The rearrangement links TRBV7-3 to TRBJ2-7; TRBD1 agrees at 9 bases. J was trimmed by 7 bases and V by 6 bases; bases with no gene match: 13. The length of the CDR3 is 15 residues. CDR1 and CDR2 (germline): SGHTA, FQGTGA.

The rearrangement joins TRBV19 to TRBJ1-4; 7 nucleotides align to TRBD1. The germline gives CDR1 LNHDA, CDR2 SQIVND (reference sequence). The V segment lost 6 bases and the J segment 6 bases; nucleotides outside the gene matches: 4. CDR3 size: 13 residues. The chain's CDR3 is CASRDREHEKLFF. The CDR3 bases are TGTGCCAGTAGAGACAGGGAACATGAAAAACTGTTTTTT. Full variable domain (rest looked up from reference TRBV19 and TRBJ1-4): DGGITQSPKYLFRKEGQNVTLSCEQNLNHDAMYWYRQDPGQGLRLIYYSQIVNDFQKGDIAEGYSVSREKKESFPLTVTSAQKNPTAFYLCASRDREHEKLFFGSGTQLSVL.

V is TRBV4-3 and J is TRBJ2-5; D might be TRBD2 (6 bases). The CDR3 runs 14 residues. CDR1 is LGHNA and CDR2 is YSLEER in the germline V gene. Trimming took 2 bases from V and 5 from J, leaving 12 bases between them. In DNA, the CDR3 is TGCGCCAGCAGCCAACGACTAGTATCGGAGACCCAGTACTTC. Protein product: CASSQRLVSETQYF.

The CDR3 nucleotides are TGCGCCAGCATCGACCGGAGAGGAAAACTGTTTTTT. This sequence encodes CASIDRRGKLFF. The rearrangement joins TRBV5-1 to TRBJ1-4; D gene uncertain. The ends were cut back, 6 bases at V and 10 bases at J, with 13 bases in the middle. The germline CDR1 and CDR2 sequences are SGHRS and YFSETQ. There are 12 residues in the CDR3.